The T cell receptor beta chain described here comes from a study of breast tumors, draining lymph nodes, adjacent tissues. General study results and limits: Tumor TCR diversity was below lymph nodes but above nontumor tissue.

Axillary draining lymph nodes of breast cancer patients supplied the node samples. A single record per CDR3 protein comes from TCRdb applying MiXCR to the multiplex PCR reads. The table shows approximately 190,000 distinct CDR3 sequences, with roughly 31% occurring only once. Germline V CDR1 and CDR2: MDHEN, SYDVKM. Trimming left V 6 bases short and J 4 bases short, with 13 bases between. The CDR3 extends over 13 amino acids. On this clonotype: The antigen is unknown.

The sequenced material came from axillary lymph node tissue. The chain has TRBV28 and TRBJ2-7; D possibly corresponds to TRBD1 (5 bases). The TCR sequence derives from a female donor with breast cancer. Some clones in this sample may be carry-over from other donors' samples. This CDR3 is CASSRQPPYEQYF. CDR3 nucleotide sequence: TGTGCCAGCAGCCGACAGCCCCCTTACGAGCAGTACTTC.